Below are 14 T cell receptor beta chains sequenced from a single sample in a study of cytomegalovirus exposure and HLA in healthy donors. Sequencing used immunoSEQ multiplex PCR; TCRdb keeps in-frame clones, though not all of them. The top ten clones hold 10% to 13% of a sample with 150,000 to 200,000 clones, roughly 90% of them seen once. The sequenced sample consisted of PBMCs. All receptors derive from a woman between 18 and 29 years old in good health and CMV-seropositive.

CDR3 in amino acids: CASSQDTGRIYNEQFF. The CDR3 DNA follows: TGCGCCAGCAGCCAAGATACCGGGAGAATCTACAATGAGCAGTTCTTC. The chain joins TRBV4-1 to TRBJ2-1, with D perhaps matching TRBD2 (6 bases). V shed 0 bases and J shed 3 bases, with 12 bases lying between them. CDR3 length: 16 amino acids. Germline CDR1 reads MGHRA; CDR2 reads YSYEKL.

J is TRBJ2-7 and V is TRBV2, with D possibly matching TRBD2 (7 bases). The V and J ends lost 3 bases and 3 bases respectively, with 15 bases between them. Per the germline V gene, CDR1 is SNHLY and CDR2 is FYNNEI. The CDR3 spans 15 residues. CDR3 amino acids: CASSEGGGWRYEQYF. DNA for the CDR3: TGTGCCAGCAGTGAGGGAGGGGGGTGGCGCTACGAGCAGTACTTC. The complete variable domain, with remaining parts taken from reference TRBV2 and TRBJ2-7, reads EPEVTQTPSHQVTQMGQEVILRCVPISNHLYFYWYRQILGQKVEFLVSFYNNEISEKSEIFDDQFSVERPDGSNFTLKIRSTKLEDSAMYFCASSEGGGWRYEQYFGPGTRLTVT.

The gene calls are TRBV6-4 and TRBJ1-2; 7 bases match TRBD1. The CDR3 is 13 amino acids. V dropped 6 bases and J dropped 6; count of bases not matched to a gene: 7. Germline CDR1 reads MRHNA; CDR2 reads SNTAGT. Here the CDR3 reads CASRKGTADGYTF. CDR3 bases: TGTGCCAGCAGAAAAGGGACAGCCGATGGCTACACCTTC.

CDR3 in DNA: TGTGCCAGCAGCGTAGGATTGGGGACTAGCGGTAATGAGCAGTTCTTC. As protein: CASSVGLGTSGNEQFF. The genes are TRBV9 and TRBJ2-1; TRBD2 aligns across 11 bases. Looked up from germline, CDR1 is SGDLS and CDR2 is YYNGEE. V was pared by 0 bases and J by 7 bases, with 6 bases of the junction left unmatched. This CDR3 comprises 16 residues.

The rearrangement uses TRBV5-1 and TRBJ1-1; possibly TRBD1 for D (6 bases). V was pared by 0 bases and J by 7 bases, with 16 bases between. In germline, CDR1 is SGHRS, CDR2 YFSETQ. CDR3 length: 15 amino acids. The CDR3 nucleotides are TGCGCCAGCAGCTTGGCCGGGGGGCGCGGAGATGAAGCTTTCTTT. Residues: CASSLAGGRGDEAFF.

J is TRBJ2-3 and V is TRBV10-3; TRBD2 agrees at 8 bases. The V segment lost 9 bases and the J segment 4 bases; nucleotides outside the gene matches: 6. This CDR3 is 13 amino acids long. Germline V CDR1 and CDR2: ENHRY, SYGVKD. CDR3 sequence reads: CAISAGGPDTQYF. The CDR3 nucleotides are TGTGCCATTTCCGCGGGGGGTCCAGATACGCAGTATTTT.

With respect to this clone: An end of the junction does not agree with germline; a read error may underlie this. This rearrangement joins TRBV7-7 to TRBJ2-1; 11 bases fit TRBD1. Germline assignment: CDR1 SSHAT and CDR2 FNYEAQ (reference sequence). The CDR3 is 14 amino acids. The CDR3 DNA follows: TGTGCTAGCAGCCCTAGGACAGGGGGCGAGGAGCAGTTCTTC. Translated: CASSPRTGGEEQFF.

DNA of the CDR3: TGCGCCAGCAGGGGCCCCGAGGGCGTACCCAACACCGGGGAGCTGTTTTTT. This gives the protein CASRGPEGVPNTGELFF. The chain employs TRBV4-1 and TRBJ2-2, with D maybe TRBD2 (5 bases). The V end was cut by 6 bases, the J end by 2 bases, with 19 bases between. The CDR3 extends over 17 amino acids. Looked up from germline, CDR1 is MGHRA and CDR2 is YSYEKL.

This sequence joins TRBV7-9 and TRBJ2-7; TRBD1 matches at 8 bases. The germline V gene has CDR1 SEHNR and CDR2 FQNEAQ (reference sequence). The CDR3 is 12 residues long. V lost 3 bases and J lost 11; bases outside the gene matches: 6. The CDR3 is CASSLADRGKYF. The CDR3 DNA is TGTGCCAGCAGCTTGGCCGACAGGGGAAAGTACTTC.

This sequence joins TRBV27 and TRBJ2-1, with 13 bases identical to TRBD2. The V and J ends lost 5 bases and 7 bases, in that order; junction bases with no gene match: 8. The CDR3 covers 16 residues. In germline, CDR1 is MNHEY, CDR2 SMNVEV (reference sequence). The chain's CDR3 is CASSGYGLAGVNEQFF. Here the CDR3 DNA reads TGTGCCAGCAGTGGATACGGACTAGCGGGAGTGAATGAGCAGTTCTTC.

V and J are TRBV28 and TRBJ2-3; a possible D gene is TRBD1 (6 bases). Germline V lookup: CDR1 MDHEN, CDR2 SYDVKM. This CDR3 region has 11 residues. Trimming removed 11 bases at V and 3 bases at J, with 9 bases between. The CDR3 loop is CAHGQTDTQYF. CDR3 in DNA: TGTGCCCACGGACAGACAGATACGCAGTATTTT.

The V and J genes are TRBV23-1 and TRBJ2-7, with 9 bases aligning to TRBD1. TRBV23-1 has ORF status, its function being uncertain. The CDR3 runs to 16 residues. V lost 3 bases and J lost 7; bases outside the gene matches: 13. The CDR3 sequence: CASSQDTGTGSGEQYF. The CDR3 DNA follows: TGCGCCAGCAGTCAGGACACCGGGACAGGGTCTGGGGAGCAGTACTTC.

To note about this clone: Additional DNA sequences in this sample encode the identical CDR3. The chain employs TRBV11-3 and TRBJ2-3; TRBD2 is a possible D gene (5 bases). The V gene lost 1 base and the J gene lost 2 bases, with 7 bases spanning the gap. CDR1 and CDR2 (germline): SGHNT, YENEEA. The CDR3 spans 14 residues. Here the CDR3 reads CASSLAGITDTQYF. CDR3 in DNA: TGTGCCAGCAGCTTAGCGGGAATCACAGATACGCAGTATTTT.

The CDR3 here is CACLRGGSGELFF. CDR3 coding DNA: TGTGCCTGCCTACGGGGGGGGAGCGGGGAGCTGTTTTTT. The rearrangement joins TRBV30 to TRBJ2-2; 8 bases are shared with TRBD2. This CDR3 contains 13 residues. With V trimmed by 6 bases and J by 7 bases, 7 bases remained unmatched. Germline CDR1 and CDR2: GTSNPN and SVGIG (reference sequence).